This T cell receptor (beta chain) derives from a study of cytomegalovirus exposure and HLA in healthy donors. Broader study findings: Previous analysis showed most TCR beta V segments were productive about 87% or about 30% of the time. Follow-up analysis seemed to connect common viral pathogens with several of the most significant clusters identified. For presence/absence analyses, sequencing depth was assumed to be roughly uniform across donors.

The study ran its PCR with 60 Vbeta and 13 Jbeta primers. Clones were read by immunoSEQ multiplex PCR, and TCRdb kept only the in-frame ones, dropping some. The sample contains 150,000 to 200,000 clones, approximately 81% of which appear only once. On this clone: What it binds is not known.

The sample was PBMCs. This clonotype originated in a man aged 18 to 29 in good health and CMV-seropositive.

CDR3 sequence: CASSREDRVIYEQFF. The DNA for the CDR3 is TGTGCCAGCAGCCGCGAGGACAGAGTTATCTATGAGCAGTTCTTC. The rearrangement uses TRBV7-8 and TRBJ2-1, with D perhaps TRBD1 (6 bases). Trimming took 5 bases from V and 8 from J, leaving 19 bases between them. Germline V gene data show CDR1 as SGHVS and CDR2 as FQNEAQ. This CDR3 has 15 residues.